In its sample, the clone carrying this T cell receptor (beta chain) was seen once. The sample is drawn from a study of shared clonotypes between healthy human individuals. It was across several immunoSEQ plates that each subset's genomic DNA was evenly split. The table came from immunoSEQ multiplex PCR; TCRdb's copy has only in-frame clones and leaves some out. The profile shows roughly 1,600,000 clones, just under 99% of them singletons. Losses at the gene ends were 6 bases for V and 4 bases for J; bases not matched to a gene: 1. This CDR3 is 14 amino acids long. The V gene's germline CDR1 is WSHSY and CDR2 SAAADI.

The chain couples TRBV10-2 to TRBJ2-2; 11 nucleotides agree with TRBD1. The clonotype comes from a man aged 25-45 years in good health. What was sequenced was naive CD4+ T cells sorted from blood. Regarding subset: CD45RA+ positively selected. The CDR3 DNA is TGCGCCAGCAGGGGGACAGGGGGCACCGGGGAGCTGTTTTTT. Amino acids: CASRGTGGTGELFF.